This entry describes one T cell receptor beta chain. Its cognate antigen is unknown. V shed 7 bases and J shed 6 bases, with 18 bases lying between them. This CDR3 spans 15 amino acids. CDR1 is MDHEN and CDR2 is SYDVKM in the germline V gene. The method was immunoSEQ multiplex PCR; TCRdb's version includes in-frame clones alone and lacks a portion of them. Of some 19,000 clones listed, around 84% are singletons. There was relapse after autologous stem cell transplantation in every patient, and there was variation in brentuximab vedotin exposure. This specimen belongs to a study of PD-1 blockade in classical Hodgkin lymphoma. Broader study findings: Complete responders matched newly diagnosed patients in baseline diversity. At baseline, newly diagnosed patients reportedly showed less TCR diversity than healthy donors.

This TCR was sampled from a human donor with classical Hodgkin lymphoma. The sequences come from peripheral blood mononuclear cells (PBMCs), collected at baseline. The gene calls are TRBV28 and TRBJ2-2; D perhaps matches TRBD2 (5 bases). CDR3 sequence: CASTRPGTIAGELFF. The CDR3 DNA sequence: TGTGCCAGCACCCGCCCGGGAACGATTGCCGGGGAGCTGTTTTTT.